This TCR beta chain is from a study of tumor-infiltrating lymphocytes in primary liver carcinoma. Looking at the study overall: About 3.65 to 7.5 million productive TCRbeta reads were obtained from the samples, with similar numbers across tissue types. Findings and limits, study-wide: Appearing in all five tumor regions was true of only about 7.5-25% of top clones. Reduced overlap was seen in tumor-adjacent and tumor-blood pairs versus tumor region pairs.

Reverse transcription of roughly 0.45 ug total RNA with a constant-region primer produced TCR beta cDNA. For TCR beta, libraries were produced by three nested multiplex PCR rounds using slightly modified ARM-PCR. The two initial PCR rounds, approximately 10 cycles each, used TRBV1-TRBV30 forward and C-beta reverse primers. TCRdb fed the multiplex PCR reads into MiXCR, producing one record per CDR3 protein. This sample has 20,000 to 25,000 distinct CDR3 sequences, with approximately 70% found just once. Comments on this clonotype: Its antigen is still unknown. The junction and the germline gene differ at one end; a read error may be behind it.

It was from roughly 20-30 mg of unsorted bulk tissue that RNA and DNA were co-extracted. Every tumor yielded five separate sampled regions. The CDR3 runs to 15 residues. The V gene's germline CDR1 is SGHAT and CDR2 FQNNGV. V is TRBV11-2 and J is TRBJ2-2, with TRBD2 as a possible D gene (5 bases). The TCR comes from a man aged 40-55 years with primary liver carcinoma and hepatitis B virus infection. Sequencing was done on a sample of liver tumor tissue from sampling region 1. Subset meaning: tumor region T1, superior pole. The CDR3: CANNFRQSNTGELLF. The CDR3 nucleotides read TGTGCCAACAACTTTAGGCAATCGAATACCGGGGAGCTGCTTTTT.